Presented here are 14 T cell receptor beta chains from one specimen sequenced in a study of vaccination and CD4 T cells after COVID-19 (dated by TCRdb to 2022 to 2024). Library preparation used PCR. TCRdb shows the sequencer as Illumina iSeq 100. At the Johns Hopkins FTIC core, DNA from the cultured CD4+ T cells underwent TCR sequencing with the Oncomine TCR Beta short-read assay. Using fastp at Q25 and MiXCR, TCRdb reprocessed the public reads and kept productive beta chains. Rows merge per CDR3 protein into single entries with the most common DNA and genes. Present in this sample are 10,000 to 15,000 distinct CDR3 sequences, approximately 76% of which were seen just once. The ten biggest clones cover 20% to 25% of the sample. No antigen has been assigned to these receptors. Taken with the paper, the label for treatment or condition translates to: approximately 9-day PBMC culture with coronavirus spike peptide pools or control peptides (ViraFEST assay).

The sequencing sample was made of CD4+ T cells from blood, cultured in vitro. The source is a human donor who had recovered from COVID-19.

This clonotype was counted a few times. This chain uses TRBV6-1 with TRBJ1-2; TRBD1 aligns across 7 bases. The CDR3 is 11 amino acids. V was clipped by 6 bases and J by 8 bases; unmatched bases: 3. Germline CDR1 reads MNHNS; CDR2 reads SASEGT. The DNA of the CDR3 is TGTGCCAGCAGACCAGGGGGGGGCTACACCTTC. Protein sequence: CASRPGGGYTF.

The CDR3 reads CATPWDTQYF. The CDR3 nucleotides are TGTGCCACCCCTTGGGATACGCAGTATTTT. This rearrangement joins TRBV6-1 to TRBJ2-3; no definite D call. From germline, CDR1 is MNHNS and CDR2 SASEGT. V lost 10 bases to trimming and J lost 6 bases, with 8 bases between them. The CDR3 spans 10 residues.

The rearrangement uses TRBV15 and TRBJ2-2, with 8 bases lining up with TRBD1. The CDR3 totals 15 residues. The germline CDR1 and CDR2 sequences are LNHNV and YYDKDF (reference sequence). V trimming: 5 bases; J trimming: 6 bases; junction bases outside the gene matches: 8. The CDR3 DNA reads TGTGCCACCAGCGTTGGGCAGGGGGCATCCGGGGAGCTGTTTTTT. Amino acids: CATSVGQGASGELFF. The variable domain in full, completed from reference TRBV15 and TRBJ2-2, reads DAMVIQNPRYQVTQFGKPVTLSCSQTLNHNVMYWYQQKSSQAPKLLFHYYDKDFNNEADTPDNFQSRRPNTSFCFLDIRSPGLGDTAMYLCATSVGQGASGELFFGEGSRLTVL.

In its sample, this clonotype was seen once. The chain recombines TRBV12-3 or TRBV12-4 with TRBJ2-2; 8 bases are a match to TRBD2. This CDR3 has 15 residues. Trimming at V came to 6 bases and at J to 8 bases, leaving 11 bases not matched to a gene. CDR3 amino acids: CASRLSGSTTGELFF. The CDR3 coding sequence is TGTGCCAGCAGACTCAGCGGGAGTACCACAGGGGAGCTGTTTTTT.

This clonotype was picked up one time. The rearrangement joins TRBV2 to TRBJ2-7, with TRBD2 matching 14 bases. J was trimmed by 4 bases and V by 3 bases; bases with no gene match: 11. Germline loops: CDR1 SNHLY, CDR2 FYNNEI. The CDR3 is made up of 18 amino acids. CDR3 region: CASSDLGRGLAGVYEQYF. The DNA of the CDR3 is TGTGCCAGCAGTGACCTGGGCAGGGGACTAGCGGGAGTGTACGAGCAGTACTTC.

V gene TRBV19 combines with J gene TRBJ1-4; 9 nucleotides match TRBD1. This CDR3 spans 14 amino acids. Unmatched junction bases numbered 6, after V lost 6 bases and J lost 7 bases. Germline V CDR1 and CDR2: LNHDA, SQIVND (reference sequence). The CDR3 nucleotides are TGTGCCAGTAGCCCACAGGGGGCGCTTGAAAAACTGTTTTTT. It is translated as CASSPQGALEKLFF.

The J gene is TRBJ1-5, the V gene TRBV12-3 or TRBV12-4; TRBD1 agrees at 9 bases. V was pared by 5 bases and J by 3 bases, with 5 bases of the junction left unmatched. The CDR3 extends over 15 amino acids. Here the CDR3 reads CASSTRQGDNQPQHF. The CDR3 DNA is TGTGCCAGCAGTACTCGACAGGGGGACAATCAGCCCCAGCATTTT.

The chain employs TRBV28 and TRBJ2-7; possibly TRBD1 for D (6 bases). Germline V CDR1 and CDR2: MDHEN, SYDVKM. The CDR3 has 16 amino acids. Trimming removed 7 bases from V and 2 bases from J, with 21 bases in between. The CDR3 protein is CASNRSPGRGTYEQYF. CDR3 DNA: TGTGCCAGCAACCGATCCCCTGGCAGGGGCACCTACGAGCAGTACTTC.

This clonotype was found once. V and J are TRBV28 and TRBJ2-7; 10 bases align to TRBD1. Per the germline V gene, CDR1 is MDHEN and CDR2 is SYDVKM. The trim removed 6 bases at V and 5 bases at J, leaving 13 bases unmatched. This CDR3 is built from 16 residues. The CDR3 nucleotides are TGTGCCAGCAGCTTAATCCCGGGACAGGGGAGCCACGAGCAGTACTTC. Translated, it gives CASSLIPGQGSHEQYF.

The sample holds one count of this clonotype. The chain couples TRBV20-1 to TRBJ2-1; 13 bases align to TRBD2. Per the germline V gene, CDR1 is DFQATT and CDR2 is SNEGSKA (reference sequence). CDR3 length: 14 amino acids. J lost 4 bases, V lost 7 bases, and 4 bases had no gene match. CDR3 nucleotide sequence: TGCAGTGACAAGGGACTAGCGGGATACAATGAGCAGTTCTTC. Its translation is CSDKGLAGYNEQFF.

This rearrangement joins TRBV6-2 or TRBV6-3 to TRBJ2-1; 7 nucleotides agree with TRBD2. This CDR3 comprises 14 residues. V trimming: 5 bases; J trimming: 4 bases; junction bases outside the gene matches: 5. Germline loops: CDR1 MNHEY, CDR2 SVGEGT. CDR3 sequence reads: CASSPRREYNEQFF. CDR3 bases: TGTGCCAGCAGTCCCCGGCGGGAGTACAATGAGCAGTTCTTC.

V usage is TRBV11-2 and J usage is TRBJ1-1; D remains ambiguous. CDR3 size: 13 residues. CDR1 and CDR2 (germline): SGHAT, FQNNGV. V was trimmed by 1 base and J by 3 bases, leaving 6 bases between them. The CDR3 loop reads CASSLGRDTEAFF. DNA for the CDR3: TGTGCCAGCAGCTTAGGCCGGGACACTGAAGCTTTCTTT.

This clonotype was seen only once. The chain links TRBV6-1 to TRBJ2-1; 13 bases match TRBD2. Losses at the gene ends were 5 bases for V and 8 bases for J; bases not matched to a gene: 6. Germline V lookup: CDR1 MNHNS, CDR2 SASEGT. The CDR3 sequence is 15 residues long. Here the CDR3 reads CASSNQGLAGHEQFF. CDR3 nucleotide sequence: TGTGCCAGCAGTAACCAGGGACTAGCGGGACATGAGCAGTTCTTC.

V and J are TRBV7-2 and TRBJ2-3; 9 bases are shared with TRBD2. Per germline, CDR1 SGHTA and CDR2 FQGNSA. J lost 4 bases, V lost 3 bases, and 5 bases had no gene match. The CDR3 is 15 residues long. CDR3 in amino acids: CASSLVVAGADTQYF. The DNA for the CDR3 is TGTGCCAGCAGCTTGGTAGTAGCGGGGGCAGATACGCAGTATTTT.